This T cell receptor beta chain was found in a study of blood T cell repertoires in COVID-19. Sequencing was performed with immunoSEQ multiplex PCR; in TCRdb, only in-frame clones are kept and a portion is missing. Of 250,000 to 300,000 clones listed, around 80% are singletons. The CDR3 contains 16 residues. Looked up from germline, CDR1 is SGHRS and CDR2 is YFSETQ. Trimming cost V 7 bases and J 8 bases, with 25 bases left between them. Sequencing was carried out using peripheral blood. This receptor was obtained from a man aged 55 to 69 with acute or convalescent COVID-19. The chain is built from TRBV5-1 and TRBJ2-1, with unresolved D. The CDR3 here is CASFSGETSFVHEQFF. As DNA, the CDR3 is TGCGCCAGCTTCTCCGGTGAGACATCGTTTGTCCATGAGCAGTTCTTC. Variable domain in full (rest from reference TRBV5-1 and TRBJ2-1): KAGVTQTPRYLIKTRGQQVTLSCSPISGHRSVSWYQQTPGQGLQFLFEYFSETQRNKGNFPGRFSGRQFSNSRSEMNVSTLELGDSALYLCASFSGETSFVHEQFFGPGTRLTVL.